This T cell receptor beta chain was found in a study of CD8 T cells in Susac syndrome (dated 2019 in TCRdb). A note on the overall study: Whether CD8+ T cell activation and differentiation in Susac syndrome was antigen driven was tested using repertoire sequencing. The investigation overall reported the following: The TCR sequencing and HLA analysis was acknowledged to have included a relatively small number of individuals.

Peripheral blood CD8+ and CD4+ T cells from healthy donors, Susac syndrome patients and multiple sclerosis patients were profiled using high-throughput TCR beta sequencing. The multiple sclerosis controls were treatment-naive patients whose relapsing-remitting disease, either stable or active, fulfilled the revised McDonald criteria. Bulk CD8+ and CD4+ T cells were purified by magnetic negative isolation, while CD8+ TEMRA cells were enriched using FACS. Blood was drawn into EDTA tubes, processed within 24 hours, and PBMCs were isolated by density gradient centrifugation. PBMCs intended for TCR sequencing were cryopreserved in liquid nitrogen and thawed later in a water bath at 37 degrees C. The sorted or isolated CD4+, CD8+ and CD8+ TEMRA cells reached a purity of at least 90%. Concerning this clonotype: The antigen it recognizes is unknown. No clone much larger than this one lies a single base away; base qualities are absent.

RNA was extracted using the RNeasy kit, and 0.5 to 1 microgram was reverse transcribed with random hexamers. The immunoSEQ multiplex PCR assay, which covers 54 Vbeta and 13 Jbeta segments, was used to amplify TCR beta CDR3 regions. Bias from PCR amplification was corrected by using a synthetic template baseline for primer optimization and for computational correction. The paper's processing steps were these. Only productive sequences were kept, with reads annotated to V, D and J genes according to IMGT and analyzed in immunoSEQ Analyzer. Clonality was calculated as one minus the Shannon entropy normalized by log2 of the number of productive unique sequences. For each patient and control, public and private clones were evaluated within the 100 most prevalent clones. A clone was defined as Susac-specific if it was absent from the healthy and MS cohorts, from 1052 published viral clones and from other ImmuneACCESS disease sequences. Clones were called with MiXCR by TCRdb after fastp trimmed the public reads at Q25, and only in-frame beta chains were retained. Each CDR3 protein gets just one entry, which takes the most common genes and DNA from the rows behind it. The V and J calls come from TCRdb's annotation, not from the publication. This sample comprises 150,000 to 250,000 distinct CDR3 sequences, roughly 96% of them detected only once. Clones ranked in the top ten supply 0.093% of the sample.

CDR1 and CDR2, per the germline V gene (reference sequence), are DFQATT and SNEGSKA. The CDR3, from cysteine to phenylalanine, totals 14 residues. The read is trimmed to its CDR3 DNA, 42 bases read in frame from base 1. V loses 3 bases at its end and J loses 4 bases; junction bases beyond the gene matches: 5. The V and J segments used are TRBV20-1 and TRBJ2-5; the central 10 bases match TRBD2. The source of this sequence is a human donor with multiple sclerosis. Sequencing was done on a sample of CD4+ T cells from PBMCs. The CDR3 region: CSASSSGGAETQYF. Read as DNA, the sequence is TGCAGTGCTAGCTCTAGCGGGGGTGCAGAGACCCAGTACTTC.